The 16 T cell receptor beta chains below come from one sample, sequenced in a study of blood T cells in healthy people across ages. Alongside a J-beta primer mix, a sample-barcoded 5' primer served in a second PCR lasting roughly 7 to 11 cycles. Each CDR3 protein is one row after TCRdb ran MiXCR on the 5' RACE reads. Among approximately 730,000 distinct CDR3 sequences, about 53% were seen once, and the ten largest hold roughly 40%. Source material: blood. These receptors were taken from an elderly man in good health.

This sequence joins TRBV28 and TRBJ2-2; D assignment may be TRBD1 or TRBD2 (6 bases each). The CDR3 extends over 16 amino acids. V shed 7 bases and J shed 1 base, with 16 bases lying between them. Germline V gene sequence: CDR1 MDHEN, CDR2 SYDVKM. The CDR3 region is CASTSGGGGNTGELFF. DNA of the CDR3: TGTGCCAGCACCTCCGGGGGCGGAGGGAACACCGGGGAGCTGTTTTTT. Full variable domain (missing parts from reference TRBV28 and TRBJ2-2): DVKVTQSSRYLVKRTGEKVFLECVQDMDHENMFWYRQDPGLGLRLIYFSYDVKMKEKGDIPEGYSVSREKKERFSLILESASTNQTSMYLCASTSGGGGNTGELFFGEGSRLTVL.

This clonotype was counted once. The chain couples TRBV20-1 to TRBJ2-7, with 7 bases aligning to TRBD2. The V and J ends lost 6 bases and 3 bases, in that order; junction bases with no gene match: 8. Germline lookup yields CDR1 DFQATT and CDR2 SNEGSKA (reference sequence). The CDR3 is 13 amino acids. This CDR3 reads CSAVAGRNYEQYF. For the CDR3, the DNA is TGCAGTGCCGTAGCGGGTAGGAACTACGAGCAGTACTTC.

The rearrangement joins TRBV5-1 to TRBJ1-1; weak D call: TRBD1 (6 bases). This CDR3 spans 16 amino acids. Germline CDR1 reads SGHRS; CDR2 reads YFSETQ. V lost 4 bases, J lost 3 bases, and 19 bases lay in between. This CDR3 is CASSPGQNKGDTEAFF. CDR3 coding DNA: TGCGCCAGCAGCCCTGGACAGAACAAGGGCGACACTGAAGCTTTCTTT.

This clonotype was counted a single time. V gene TRBV7-2 combines with J gene TRBJ2-3, with 8 bases fitting TRBD2. Trimming at V came to 1 base and at J to 5 bases, leaving 5 bases not matched to a gene. The CDR3 sequence is 15 residues long. Looked up from germline, CDR1 is SGHTA and CDR2 is FQGNSA. The CDR3 sequence is CASSLDGTSEDTQYF. CDR3 DNA: TGTGCCAGCAGCTTAGATGGGACTAGTGAAGATACGCAGTATTTT.

The chain links TRBV7-2 to TRBJ2-5; 8 bases align to TRBD2. This CDR3 region has 15 residues. Looked up from germline, CDR1 is SGHTA and CDR2 is FQGNSA. V lost 3 bases and J lost 6; bases outside the gene matches: 9. CDR3 bases: TGTGCCAGCAGCTTGGGACGGGAGGGCCTACAGACCCAGTACTTC. Protein sequence: CASSLGREGLQTQYF. Full variable domain (outside the CDR3, taken from reference TRBV7-2 and TRBJ2-5): GAGVSQSPSNKVTEKGKDVELRCDPISGHTALYWYRQSLGQGLEFLIYFQGNSAPDKSGLPSDRFSAERTGGSVSTLTIQRTQQEDSAVYLCASSLGREGLQTQYFGPGTRLLVL.

The chain links TRBV5-1 to TRBJ2-7, with a tentative D call TRBD2 (6 bases). The CDR3 length is 14 residues. Trimming cost V 7 bases and J 5 bases, with 19 bases left between them. Germline-derived CDR1 and CDR2 are SGHRS and YFSETQ. CDR3 residues: CASAPGTSYDEQYF. The DNA of the CDR3 is TGCGCCAGCGCCCCCGGGACTTCCTACGACGAGCAGTACTTC.

Turning to this clonotype: The junction differs from germline at one of its ends, possibly a read error. The V gene is TRBV3-1, the J gene TRBJ2-1; a possible D gene is TRBD1 (5 bases). Looked up from germline, CDR1 is LGHDT and CDR2 is YNNKEL (reference sequence). The CDR3 is 14 amino acids. CDR3 sequence: CASTQRGATNEQFF. The CDR3 DNA reads as TGTGCCAGCACCCAACGTGGGGCGACCAATGAGCAGTTCTTC.

The chain joins TRBV5-1 to TRBJ2-1; 11 nucleotides line up with TRBD1. V was pared by 4 bases and J by 8 bases, with 11 bases of the junction left unmatched. The CDR3 sequence is 16 residues long. The germline V gene has CDR1 SGHRS and CDR2 YFSETQ. CDR3 sequence: CASSRGGTGGYDEQFF. The DNA for the CDR3 is TGCGCCAGCAGCCGAGGAGGGACAGGGGGGTACGATGAGCAGTTCTTC.

Comment on this clonotype: At one boundary the junction diverges from the germline segment, which might be a read error. This chain's CDR3 is CAGSVPLAAGANVLTF. The CDR3 nucleotides read TGTGCCGGCAGCGTACCACTAGCGGCCGGGGCCAACGTCCTGACTTTC. The rearrangement joins TRBV9 to TRBJ2-6; 8 bases map to TRBD2. This CDR3 contains 16 residues. Looked up from germline, CDR1 is SGDLS and CDR2 is YYNGEE. The variable domain in full, with the rest retrieved from reference TRBV9 and TRBJ2-6, is DSGVTQTPKHLITATGQRVTLRCSPRSGDLSVYWYQQSLDQGLQFLIQYYNGEERAKGNILERFSAQQFPDLHSELNLSSLELGDSALYFCAGSVPLAAGANVLTFGAGSRLTVL.

The rearrangement links TRBV12-3 or TRBV12-4 to TRBJ2-1; 8 bases agree with TRBD1. The CDR3 is made up of 15 amino acids. J lost 1 base, V lost 5 bases, and 4 bases had no gene match. The CDR3 sequence is CASSLDRASYNEQFF. Written as DNA, the CDR3 is TGTGCCAGCAGTCTGGACAGGGCGTCCTACAATGAGCAGTTCTTC.

This clonotype was seen a few times. The chain employs TRBV4-2 and TRBJ2-3, with D possibly TRBD1 on 6 matching bases. Trimming removed 3 bases at V and 0 bases at J, with 16 bases between. Germline loops: CDR1 LGHNA, CDR2 YNFKEQ. This CDR3 comprises 17 residues. The DNA for the CDR3 is TGTGCCAGCAGCCAGACCTCGGCAGGGGCAAGCACAGATACGCAGTATTTT. This sequence encodes CASSQTSAGASTDTQYF.

This clonotype was counted once. This chain links TRBV5-1 with TRBJ2-7; weak D call: TRBD1 (6 bases). Trimming pared 4 bases from V and 2 bases from J, leaving 13 bases between. The CDR3 totals 14 residues. CDR1 and CDR2 (germline): SGHRS, YFSETQ. CDR3 DNA sequence: TGCGCCAGCAGCAAACAGGGTCCCACCTACGAGCAGTACTTC. Protein sequence: CASSKQGPTYEQYF.

This clonotype was seen a single time. Relative to the germline gene, one junction end is altered; a read error may explain this. The CDR3 coding sequence is TGTGCCAGCAGAAGGGGCGCTGGGGCCAACGTCCCGACTTTC. It specifies CASRRGAGANVPTF. The V call is TRBV7-9, the J call TRBJ2-6; TRBD1 might be the D (5 bases). The CDR3 consists of 14 residues. The germline V gene has CDR1 SEHNR and CDR2 FQNEAQ (reference sequence).

This clonotype was counted only a few times. V is TRBV11-2 and J is TRBJ2-1, with TRBD2 matching 7 bases. CDR1 SGHAT and CDR2 FQNNGV come from the germline V gene. The length of the CDR3 is 16 residues. V was pared by 1 base and J by 4 bases, with 7 bases of the junction left unmatched. The CDR3 sequence is CASSLGGGTNYNEQFF. The CDR3 DNA reads as TGTGCCAGCAGCTTAGGGGGGGGGACTAATTACAATGAGCAGTTCTTC.

This clonotype appeared a few times. V usage is TRBV5-1 and J usage is TRBJ1-2; 12 nucleotides line up with TRBD1. V shed 2 bases and J 8 bases; nucleotides not matched to a gene: 13. The CDR3 length is 17 residues. Germline V gene data show CDR1 as SGHRS and CDR2 as YFSETQ. DNA of the CDR3: TGCGCCAGCAGCTTTGGCCGTAAGGGACAGGGGGCAGAAGGCTACACCTTC. It codes for CASSFGRKGQGAEGYTF.

This clonotype was counted between two and nine times. This chain uses TRBV5-5 with TRBJ2-6; D not resolved. V lost 5 bases to trimming and J lost 4 bases, with 10 bases between them. The germline gives CDR1 SGHKS, CDR2 YYEKEE (reference sequence). This CDR3 spans 14 amino acids. DNA of the CDR3: TGTGCCAGCAGTTCCAATGCGGGGGCCAACGTCCTGACTTTC. Its protein is CASSSNAGANVLTF.